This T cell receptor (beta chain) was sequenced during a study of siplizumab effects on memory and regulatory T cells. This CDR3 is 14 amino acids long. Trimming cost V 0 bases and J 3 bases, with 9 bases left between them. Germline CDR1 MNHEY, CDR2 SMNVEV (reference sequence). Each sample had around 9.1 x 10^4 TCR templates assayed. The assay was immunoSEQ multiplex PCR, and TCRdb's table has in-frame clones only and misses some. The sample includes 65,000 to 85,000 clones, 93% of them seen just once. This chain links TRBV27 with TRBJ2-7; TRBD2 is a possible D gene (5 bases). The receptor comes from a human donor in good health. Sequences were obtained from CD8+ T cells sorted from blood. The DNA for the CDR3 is TGTGCCAGCAGTTTATCTGGACTCAACTACGAGCAGTACTTC. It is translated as CASSLSGLNYEQYF.